These 3 T cell receptor beta chains were sequenced from one sample in a study of T cell repertoires in cytomegalovirus infection. TCRdb called the reads again in MiXCR, with one record for every CDR3 protein. The table records around 900,000 distinct CDR3 sequences, 31% of them present only once. No antigens are known for them. The sequencing here drew on cultured CD8+ T cells from PBMCs, taken from culture after CMV antigen stimulation. These receptors were collected from a human donor in good health (CMV status not recorded). Some clones in this sample may be carry-over from other donors' samples.

This clonotype was seen many times. This chain links TRBV7-2 with TRBJ2-5, with no clear D. CDR3 size: 12 residues. The germline V and J ends were trimmed by 5 bases and 5 bases, with 9 bases remaining between them. Per the germline V gene, CDR1 is SGHTA and CDR2 is FQGNSA. The CDR3 DNA follows: TGTGCCAGCAGCCCCGGCTGGGAGACCCAGTACTTC. This gives the protein CASSPGWETQYF.

The chain carries TRBV20-1 and TRBJ1-5, with 8 bases fitting TRBD1. Germline assignment: CDR1 DFQATT and CDR2 SNEGSKA (reference sequence). The junction had 11 bases not matched to a gene; V was cut back by 6 bases and J by 16 bases. The CDR3 runs to 11 residues. The CDR3 DNA sequence: TGCAGTGCCCCGGGACAGGATGGAGAACATTTT. This encodes CSAPGQDGEHF.

This clonotype was recorded at least ten times. The chain couples TRBV18 to TRBJ1-5; D not certain. CDR3 length equals 15 residues. Trimming took off 3 bases at V and 7 bases at J, with 16 bases between the two ends. CDR1 is KGHSH, CDR2 LQKENI, per germline. The CDR3 region is CASSPLSIRHQPQHF. CDR3 nucleotide sequence: TGTGCCAGCTCACCTCTTTCAATCCGCCACCAGCCCCAGCATTTT.